This TCR beta chain stems from a study of blood T cell repertoires in COVID-19. Trimming cost V 5 bases and J 0 bases, with 9 bases left between them. The length of the CDR3 is 14 residues. In germline, CDR1 is SGHDN, CDR2 FVKESK. Using immunoSEQ multiplex PCR, the repertoire was profiled, and TCRdb retains in-frame clones only, with some absent. Of about 250,000 clones in the sample, 88% were seen once. The sample taken for sequencing was peripheral blood. The sequence derives from a man older than 75 with acute or convalescent COVID-19. This chain joins TRBV14 and TRBJ2-3, with a weak D call TRBD2 (6 bases). CDR3 coding DNA: TGTGCCAGCAGCGAAGGGAGGAGCACAGATACGCAGTATTTT. This translates into CASSEGRSTDTQYF.